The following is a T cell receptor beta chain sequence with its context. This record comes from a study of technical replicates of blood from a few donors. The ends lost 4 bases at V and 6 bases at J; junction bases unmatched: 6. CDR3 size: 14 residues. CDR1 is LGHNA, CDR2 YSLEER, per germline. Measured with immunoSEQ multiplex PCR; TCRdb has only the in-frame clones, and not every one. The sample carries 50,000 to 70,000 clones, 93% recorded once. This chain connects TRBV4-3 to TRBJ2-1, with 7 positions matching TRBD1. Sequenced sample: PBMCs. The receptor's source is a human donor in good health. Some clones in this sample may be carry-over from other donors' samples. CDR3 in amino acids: CASSRGTDPNEQFF. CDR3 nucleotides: TGCGCCAGCAGCCGTGGGACAGACCCCAATGAGCAGTTCTTC.